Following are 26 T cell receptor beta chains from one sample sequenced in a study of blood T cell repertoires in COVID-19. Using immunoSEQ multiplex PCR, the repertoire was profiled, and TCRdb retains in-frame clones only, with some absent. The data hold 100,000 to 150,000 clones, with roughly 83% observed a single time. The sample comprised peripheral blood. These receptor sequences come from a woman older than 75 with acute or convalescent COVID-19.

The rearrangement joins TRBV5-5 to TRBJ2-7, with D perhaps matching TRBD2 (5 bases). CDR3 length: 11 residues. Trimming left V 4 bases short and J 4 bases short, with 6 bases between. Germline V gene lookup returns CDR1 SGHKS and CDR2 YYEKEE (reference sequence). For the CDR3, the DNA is TGTGCCAGCAGCCCGGGGTACGAGCAGTACTTC. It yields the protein CASSPGYEQYF.

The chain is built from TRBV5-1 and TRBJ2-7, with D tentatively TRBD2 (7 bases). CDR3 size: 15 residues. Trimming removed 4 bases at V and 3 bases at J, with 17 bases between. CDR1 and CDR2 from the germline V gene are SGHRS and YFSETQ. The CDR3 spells CASSPEGGGYYEQYF. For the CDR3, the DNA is TGCGCCAGCAGCCCGGAAGGGGGAGGGTACTACGAGCAGTACTTC.

The chain's CDR3 is CASSSTGDRVLHGYTF. CDR3 DNA: TGTGCCAGCTCATCTACCGGGGACAGGGTGCTCCATGGCTACACCTTC. V gene TRBV18 combines with J gene TRBJ1-2; TRBD1 agrees at 9 bases. Germline V gene lookup returns CDR1 KGHSH and CDR2 LQKENI. Losses at the gene ends were 5 bases for V and 6 bases for J; bases not matched to a gene: 13. CDR3 length: 16 amino acids.

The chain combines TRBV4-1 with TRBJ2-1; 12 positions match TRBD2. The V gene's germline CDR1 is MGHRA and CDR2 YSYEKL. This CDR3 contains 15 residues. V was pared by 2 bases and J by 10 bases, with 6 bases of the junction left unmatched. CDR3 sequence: CASSQHLAGGWEQFF. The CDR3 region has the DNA TGCGCCAGCAGCCAACATCTAGCGGGAGGGTGGGAGCAGTTCTTC.

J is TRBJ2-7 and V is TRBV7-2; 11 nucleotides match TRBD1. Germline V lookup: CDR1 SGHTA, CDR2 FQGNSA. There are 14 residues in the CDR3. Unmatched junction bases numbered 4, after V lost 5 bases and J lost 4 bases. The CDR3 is CASSMDRGHYEQYF. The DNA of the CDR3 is TGTGCCAGCAGCATGGACAGGGGGCATTACGAGCAGTACTTC.

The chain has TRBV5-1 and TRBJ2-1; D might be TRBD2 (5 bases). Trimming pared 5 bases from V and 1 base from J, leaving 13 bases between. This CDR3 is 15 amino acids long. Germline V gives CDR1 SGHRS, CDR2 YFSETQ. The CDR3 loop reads CASRKTSGSYNEQFF. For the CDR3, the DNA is TGCGCCAGCAGGAAGACCAGCGGATCCTACAATGAGCAGTTCTTC.

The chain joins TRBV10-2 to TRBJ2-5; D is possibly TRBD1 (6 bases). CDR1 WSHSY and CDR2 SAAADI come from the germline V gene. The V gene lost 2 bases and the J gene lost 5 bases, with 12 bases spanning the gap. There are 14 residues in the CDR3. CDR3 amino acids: CASSETGLPETQYF. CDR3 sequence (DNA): TGCGCCAGCAGTGAGACAGGGCTGCCGGAGACCCAGTACTTC.

Written as DNA, the CDR3 is TGTGCCAGCAGCTGGGGACTAGCGGGGGGCCTCGACGAGCAGTACTTC. Its translation: CASSWGLAGGLDEQYF. The chain combines TRBV7-9 with TRBJ2-7; 15 bases align to TRBD2. The germline CDR1 and CDR2 sequences are SEHNR and FQNEAQ (reference sequence). This CDR3 has 16 amino acids. The V gene end was trimmed by 4 bases and the J gene end by 5 bases; junction bases not matched to a gene: 6.

The CDR3 nucleotides read TGCGCCAGCAGCGGCATGAATTCACCCCTCCACTTT. Its protein product is CASSGMNSPLHF. This rearrangement joins TRBV5-1 to TRBJ1-6; no definite D call. This CDR3 has 12 residues. V was trimmed by 4 bases and J by 7 bases, leaving 6 bases between them. In germline, CDR1 is SGHRS, CDR2 YFSETQ.

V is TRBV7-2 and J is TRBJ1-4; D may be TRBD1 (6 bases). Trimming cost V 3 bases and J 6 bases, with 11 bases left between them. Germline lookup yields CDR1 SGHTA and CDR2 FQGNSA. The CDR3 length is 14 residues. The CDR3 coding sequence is TGTGCCAGCAGCTTCAGGGGCGGAGATGAAAAACTGTTTTTT. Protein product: CASSFRGGDEKLFF.

The CDR3 DNA sequence: TGTGCCAGCAGCTCGGGACAGGGCTCCTACGAGCAGTACTTC. It translates to CASSSGQGSYEQYF. The chain couples TRBV13 to TRBJ2-7, with 9 positions matching TRBD1. Per the germline V gene, CDR1 is PRHDT and CDR2 is FYEKMQ (reference sequence). The CDR3 runs to 14 residues. Trimming cost V 4 bases and J 0 bases; bases outside gene matches: 1.

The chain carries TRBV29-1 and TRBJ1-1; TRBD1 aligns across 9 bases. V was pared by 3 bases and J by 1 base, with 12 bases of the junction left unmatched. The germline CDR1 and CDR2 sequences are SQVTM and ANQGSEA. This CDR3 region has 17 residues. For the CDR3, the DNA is TGCAGCGTTGAGGACCCGGGACAGGGTCTGGGGAACACTGAAGCTTTCTTT. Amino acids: CSVEDPGQGLGNTEAFF.

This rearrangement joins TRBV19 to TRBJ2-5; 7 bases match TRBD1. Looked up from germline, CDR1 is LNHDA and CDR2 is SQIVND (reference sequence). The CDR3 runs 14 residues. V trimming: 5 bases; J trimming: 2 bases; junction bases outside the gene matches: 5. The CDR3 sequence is CASSLGTAQETQYF. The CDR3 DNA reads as TGTGCCAGTAGTCTGGGGACAGCTCAAGAGACCCAGTACTTC.

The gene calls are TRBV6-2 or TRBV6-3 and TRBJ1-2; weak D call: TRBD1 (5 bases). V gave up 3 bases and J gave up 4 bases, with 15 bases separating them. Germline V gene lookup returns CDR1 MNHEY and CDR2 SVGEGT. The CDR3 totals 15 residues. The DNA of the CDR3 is TGTGCCAGCAGTTATACGGTTTCAGGGATCTATGGCTACACCTTC. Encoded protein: CASSYTVSGIYGYTF.

The CDR3 sequence: CASSLRIGTVQETQYF. The CDR3, as DNA: TGTGCCAGCAGCCTGCGAATCGGCACAGTACAAGAGACCCAGTACTTC. V and J are TRBV7-9 and TRBJ2-5, with D hard to call. The V gene's germline CDR1 is SEHNR and CDR2 FQNEAQ (reference sequence). V lost 5 bases and J lost 2, with 18 bases in between. This CDR3 region has 16 residues.

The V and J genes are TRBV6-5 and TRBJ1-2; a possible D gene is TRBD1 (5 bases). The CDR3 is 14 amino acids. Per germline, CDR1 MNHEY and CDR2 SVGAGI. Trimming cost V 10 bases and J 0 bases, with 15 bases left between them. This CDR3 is CATSPGGSNYGYTF. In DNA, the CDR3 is TGTGCCACCAGCCCGGGGGGTTCTAACTATGGCTACACCTTC.

The CDR3 loop reads CASSLVAGGNEKLFF. Written as DNA, the CDR3 is TGCGCCAGCAGCTTGGTGGCAGGGGGGAATGAAAAACTGTTTTTT. This chain joins TRBV5-1 and TRBJ1-4, with TRBD1 matching over 7 bases. Germline trimming cut 0 bases from V and 5 bases from J; bases unmatched to any gene: 4. The V gene's germline CDR1 is SGHRS and CDR2 YFSETQ. This CDR3 comprises 15 residues.

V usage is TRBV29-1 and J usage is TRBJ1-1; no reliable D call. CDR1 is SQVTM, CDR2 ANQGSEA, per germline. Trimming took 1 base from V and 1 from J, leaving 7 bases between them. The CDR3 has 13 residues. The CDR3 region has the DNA TGCAGCGTTGAAGCCCCAGAGAACACTGAAGCTTTCTTT. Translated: CSVEAPENTEAFF.

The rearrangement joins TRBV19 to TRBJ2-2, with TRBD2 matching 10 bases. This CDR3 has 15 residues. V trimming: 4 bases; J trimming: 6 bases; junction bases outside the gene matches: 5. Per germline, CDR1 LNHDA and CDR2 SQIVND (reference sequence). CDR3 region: CASSRRAGGPGELFF. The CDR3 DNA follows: TGTGCCAGTAGTAGGCGAGCGGGGGGGCCCGGGGAGCTGTTTTTT.

The DNA for the CDR3 is TGTGCCAGCAGCAAGACAGGGTTCAGCACAGATACGCAGTATTTT. Translated, it gives CASSKTGFSTDTQYF. This chain uses TRBV13 with TRBJ2-3; 7 positions match TRBD1. Germline lookup yields CDR1 PRHDT and CDR2 FYEKMQ (reference sequence). The CDR3 is 15 amino acids. J gave up 0 bases and V 5 bases, and 5 bases lay outside the gene matches.

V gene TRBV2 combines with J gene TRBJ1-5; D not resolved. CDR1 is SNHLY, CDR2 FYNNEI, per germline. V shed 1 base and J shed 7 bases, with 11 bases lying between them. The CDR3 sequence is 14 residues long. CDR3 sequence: CASSEGWGGQPQHF. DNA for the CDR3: TGTGCCAGCAGTGAAGGGTGGGGAGGACAGCCCCAGCATTTT.

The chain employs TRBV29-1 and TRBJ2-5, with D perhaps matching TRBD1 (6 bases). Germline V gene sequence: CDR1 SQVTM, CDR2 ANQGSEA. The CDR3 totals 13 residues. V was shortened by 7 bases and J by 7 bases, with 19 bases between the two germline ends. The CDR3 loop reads CSGQTGPSGTQYF. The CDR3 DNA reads TGCAGCGGACAGACAGGCCCCTCGGGGACCCAGTACTTC.

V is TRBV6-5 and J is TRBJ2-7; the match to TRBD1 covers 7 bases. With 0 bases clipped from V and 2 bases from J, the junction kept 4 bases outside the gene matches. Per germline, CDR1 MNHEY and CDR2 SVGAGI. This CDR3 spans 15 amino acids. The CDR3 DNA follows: TGTGCCAGCAGTTACTCGAGGCAGGGGGCCTACGAGCAGTACTTC. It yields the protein CASSYSRQGAYEQYF.

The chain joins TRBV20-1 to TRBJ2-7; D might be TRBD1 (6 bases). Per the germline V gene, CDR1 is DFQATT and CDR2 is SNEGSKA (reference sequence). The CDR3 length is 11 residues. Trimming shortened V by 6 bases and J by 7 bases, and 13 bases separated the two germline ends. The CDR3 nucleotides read TGCAGTGCGACGTACCAGGGGGAGCAGTACTTC. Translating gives CSATYQGEQYF.

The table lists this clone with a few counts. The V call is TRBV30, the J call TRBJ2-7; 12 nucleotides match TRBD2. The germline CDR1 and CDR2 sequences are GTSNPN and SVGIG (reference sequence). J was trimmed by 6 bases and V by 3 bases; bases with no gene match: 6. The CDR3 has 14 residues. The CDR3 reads CAWSRLAGVPEQYF. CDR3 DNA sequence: TGTGCCTGGAGCCGACTAGCGGGAGTTCCCGAGCAGTACTTC.

The CDR3 DNA reads as TGTGCCAGTAGTACAACGCTTCAGGGAGGTGGCTACACCTTC. It translates to CASSTTLQGGGYTF. J is TRBJ1-2 and V is TRBV19, with a possible D match to TRBD1 (5 bases). Germline CDR1 is LNHDA and CDR2 is SQIVND (reference sequence). Trimming took 4 bases from V and 7 from J, leaving 16 bases between them. The CDR3 totals 14 residues.